Described below is a single TCR beta chain sequence and its context. The data originate from a study of blood T cell repertoires in COVID-19. Background on the study: Donors in the United States, Italy and Spain gave samples during acute or convalescent COVID-19. PBMCs, B-cell-depleted T cells, or T cells provided the cDNA or gDNA that made up the material.

Per the authors' pipeline: Estimation of nucleated cell counts relied on the amplification of reference gene primers. Using immunoSEQ multiplex PCR, the repertoire was profiled, and TCRdb retains in-frame clones only, with some absent. The DNA was the basis for D and trimming; V, J and clone size are from that table. The table includes tens of thousands of clones, roughly 92% detected once. The receptor was isolated from a woman aged 55-69 years with active COVID-19. Material: peripheral blood.

The CDR3 DNA sequence: TGTGCCAGCAGTGCCTACCGGGACAGGGACGAGCAGTACTTC. This encodes CASSAYRDRDEQYF. This sequence joins TRBV6-4 and TRBJ2-7; 9 bases fit TRBD1. The CDR3 is made up of 14 amino acids. V was clipped by 4 bases and J by 5 bases; unmatched bases: 6. In germline, CDR1 is MRHNA, CDR2 SNTAGT.